This T cell receptor (beta chain) was captured by sequencing in a study of T cell responses to AZD1222 COVID-19 vaccine. Study as a whole: Both about-4-week and about-12-week second-dose recipients were combined.

With respect to this clone: Its antigen is unidentified.

General study results and limits: Increases in Spike-specific TCR breadth and depth were seen after two AZD1222 doses. Regions 160-218 and 743-854 held dominance among vaccine-associated CD4 TCRs, which spanned spike.

CDR1 and CDR2 from the germline V gene are SQVTM and ANQGSEA. The ends were cut back, 6 bases at V and 0 bases at J, with 9 bases in the middle. The length of the CDR3 is 13 residues. Clones were read by immunoSEQ multiplex PCR, and TCRdb kept only the in-frame ones, dropping some. The sample carries fewer than 50,000 clones, more than 60% recorded once. This receptor was taken from an adult in good health. Material: peripheral blood, obtained on day 0 of AZD1222 vaccination. The J gene is TRBJ2-4, the V gene TRBV29-1; D not certain. CDR3 DNA: TGCAGCGTCTCTGCGGTAGCCAAAAACATTCAGTACTTC. The encoded protein is CSVSAVAKNIQYF.